These 24 T cell receptor beta chains originate from one sample sequenced in a study of cytomegalovirus exposure and HLA in healthy donors. The PCR had 60 Vbeta and 13 Jbeta primers. Produced via immunoSEQ multiplex PCR; TCRdb's table is partial and in-frame only. The table has about 150,000 clones, more than 8% seen once; the top ten hold less than 2%. The specimen was PBMCs. These receptors were collected from a man aged 50-59 years in good health and CMV-seronegative.

This chain links TRBV10-2 with TRBJ2-3, with 10 bases that match TRBD2. The CDR3 sequence is 15 residues long. Per the germline V gene, CDR1 is WSHSY and CDR2 is SAAADI. J lost 3 bases, V lost 7 bases, and 7 bases had no gene match. CDR3 region: CASKRLAGETDTQYF. The DNA of the CDR3 is TGCGCCAGCAAAAGGCTAGCGGGGGAGACAGATACGCAGTATTTT.

The chain employs TRBV5-1 and TRBJ2-5, with 8 bases matching TRBD1. Losses at the gene ends were 4 bases for V and 2 bases for J; bases not matched to a gene: 10. The CDR3 has 16 amino acids. Germline CDR1 reads SGHRS; CDR2 reads YFSETQ. CDR3 region: CASSPGSTGEQETQYF. CDR3 DNA: TGCGCCAGCAGCCCTGGTTCGACAGGGGAACAAGAGACCCAGTACTTC.

This clone was detected only a few times. The V and J genes are TRBV10-1 and TRBJ2-1; TRBD2 matches 12 bases. The V gene's germline CDR1 is WNHNN and CDR2 SYGVQD (reference sequence). The CDR3 is made up of 16 amino acids. V shed 4 bases, J shed 10 bases, and the junction held 11 bases outside the gene matches. This CDR3 is CASSGRLAGAGTEQFF. CDR3 DNA sequence: TGCGCCAGCAGTGGTCGACTAGCGGGAGCAGGAACCGAGCAGTTCTTC.

The chain couples TRBV2 to TRBJ2-2; D is perhaps TRBD1 (6 bases). Germline CDR1 SNHLY, CDR2 FYNNEI. V was clipped by 6 bases and J by 1 base, with 9 bases between them. CDR3 size: 14 residues. The CDR3 nucleotides read TGTGCCAGCAGCGAACAGGGGAACACCGGGGAGCTGTTTTTT. Its protein product is CASSEQGNTGELFF.

This chain uses TRBV19 with TRBJ2-3; possible D gene TRBD2, 6 bases. The germline V gene has CDR1 LNHDA and CDR2 SQIVND (reference sequence). The CDR3 extends over 15 amino acids. Trimming shortened V by 6 bases and J by 4 bases, and 17 bases separated the two germline ends. The CDR3 loop is CASRPRGKLPDTQYF. As DNA, the CDR3 is TGTGCCAGTAGACCCCGCGGGAAACTCCCAGATACGCAGTATTTT.

V and J are TRBV29-1 and TRBJ1-1; 9 bases are shared with TRBD1. Trimming at V came to 6 bases and at J to 6 bases, leaving 8 bases not matched to a gene. The CDR3 runs 13 residues. Germline V gene sequence: CDR1 SQVTM, CDR2 ANQGSEA. CDR3 nucleotide sequence: TGCAGCGTCGTAGGACAGGGGAGGTCTGAAGCTTTCTTT. It encodes CSVVGQGRSEAFF.

This rearrangement joins TRBV7-9 to TRBJ1-1; no firm D call. The CDR3 is made up of 15 amino acids. The V end lost 5 bases, the J end lost 0 bases, and 13 bases lay between the germline ends. Germline CDR1 is SEHNR and CDR2 is FQNEAQ (reference sequence). The CDR3 coding sequence is TGTGCCAGCAGCCACCGGGAGAGGGTGAACACTGAAGCTTTCTTT. It is translated as CASSHRERVNTEAFF.

The chain couples TRBV7-6 to TRBJ2-2, with no clear D. V lost 0 bases, J lost 7 bases, and 3 bases lay in between. CDR1 SGHVS and CDR2 FNYEAQ come from the germline V gene. There are 12 residues in the CDR3. CDR3 DNA: TGTGCCAGCAGCTTAGCTAACGGGGAGCTGTTTTTT. Protein sequence: CASSLANGELFF.

The chain couples TRBV29-1 to TRBJ2-7; a weak D match, TRBD1 (7 bases). Germline V lookup: CDR1 SQVTM, CDR2 ANQGSEA. The V end lost 6 bases, the J end lost 1 base, and 16 bases lay between the germline ends. The CDR3 is 14 residues long. The DNA of the CDR3 is TGCAGCGTGGGGCACCAGGGGGGTTCCTACGAGCAGTACTTC. Translating gives CSVGHQGGSYEQYF.

The CDR3 coding sequence is TGCGCCAGCAGCCAGTCCGGTACAGCGGGGGGGAGCGAGACCCAGTACTTC. Protein product: CASSQSGTAGGSETQYF. This chain uses TRBV5-1 with TRBJ2-5; 10 nucleotides match TRBD2. This CDR3 has 17 residues. With 4 bases clipped from V and 5 bases from J, the junction kept 14 bases outside the gene matches. Germline V gene data show CDR1 as SGHRS and CDR2 as YFSETQ.

The chain is built from TRBV6-5 and TRBJ2-5; the D is unclear. In germline, CDR1 is MNHEY, CDR2 SVGAGI. The CDR3 is 14 residues long. Between the trimmed V and J ends, which lost 5 bases and 2 bases, there was a span of 12 bases. CDR3 sequence (DNA): TGTGCCAGCAGTAGCCCCGGGTTACAAGAGACCCAGTACTTC. This codes for CASSSPGLQETQYF.

This clone was detected a few times. The gene calls are TRBV5-1 and TRBJ2-7; 10 bases are a match to TRBD1. With V trimmed by 4 bases and J by 4 bases, 8 bases remained unmatched. This CDR3 has 15 amino acids. Germline values: CDR1 SGHRS, CDR2 YFSETQ. The CDR3 loop is CASSPQGQGLYEQYF. The DNA of the CDR3 is TGCGCCAGCAGCCCCCAGGGACAGGGGCTTTACGAGCAGTACTTC. Complete variable domain (other parts from reference TRBV5-1 and TRBJ2-7): KAGVTQTPRYLIKTRGQQVTLSCSPISGHRSVSWYQQTPGQGLQFLFEYFSETQRNKGNFPGRFSGRQFSNSRSEMNVSTLELGDSALYLCASSPQGQGLYEQYFGPGTRLTVT.

V gene TRBV19 combines with J gene TRBJ2-3; no firm D call. The CDR3 is made up of 14 amino acids. Trimming stripped 7 bases from V and 2 bases from J, with 13 bases between. Germline assignment: CDR1 LNHDA and CDR2 SQIVND (reference sequence). This CDR3 reads CASMQVGYTDTQYF. Written as DNA, the CDR3 is TGTGCCAGTATGCAGGTTGGGTACACAGATACGCAGTATTTT.

This clone was counted a few times. V gene TRBV7-2 combines with J gene TRBJ2-2; 10 bases map to TRBD2. This CDR3 region has 16 residues. With V trimmed by 5 bases and J by 8 bases, 11 bases remained unmatched. Germline assignment: CDR1 SGHTA and CDR2 FQGNSA. As DNA, the CDR3 is TGTGCCAGCAGCCTAAGAAGCGGGAGGGCGCCGGGGGAGCTGTTTTTT. This translates into CASSLRSGRAPGELFF.

This chain connects TRBV7-9 to TRBJ1-6; D is perhaps TRBD1 (5 bases). The CDR3 is 15 residues long. The V end was cut by 1 base, the J end by 9 bases, with 13 bases between. Germline CDR1 SEHNR, CDR2 FQNEAQ (reference sequence). CDR3 bases: TGTGCCAGCAGCTTAGGGGGCCATCGGAGTTCACCCCTCCACTTT. Protein sequence: CASSLGGHRSSPLHF.

This CDR3 reads CASRASGGGGQPQHF. The CDR3 bases are TGTGCCAGCAGGGCCTCCGGGGGAGGCGGTCAGCCCCAGCATTTT. V and J are TRBV28 and TRBJ1-5, with D possibly matching TRBD1 (5 bases). The CDR3 runs to 15 residues. Germline loops: CDR1 MDHEN, CDR2 SYDVKM. V was pared by 6 bases and J by 6 bases, with 18 bases between.

This clone was detected only a few times. The chain links TRBV4-2 to TRBJ2-5; tentatively, D is TRBD2 (5 bases). The CDR3 is 17 amino acids. In germline, CDR1 is LGHNA, CDR2 YNFKEQ. The ends were cut back, 0 bases at V and 5 bases at J, with 19 bases in the middle. DNA of the CDR3: TGTGCCAGCAGCCAAGATGAGGGCGGTTCCACTGGGGAGACCCAGTACTTC. As protein: CASSQDEGGSTGETQYF.

This clone was recorded a few times. The chain links TRBV11-3 to TRBJ2-1; 8 nucleotides align to TRBD2. The junction had 2 bases not matched to a gene; V was cut back by 3 bases and J by 10 bases. The CDR3 runs to 12 residues. Germline V gene data show CDR1 as SGHNT and CDR2 as YENEEA. CDR3 sequence (DNA): TGTGCCAGCAGCTTTCGGGGGGGGGAGCAGTTCTTC. Its protein is CASSFRGGEQFF.

This clone was counted between two and nine times. This chain joins TRBV2 and TRBJ2-1; D remains ambiguous. Trimming cost V 10 bases and J 0 bases, with 13 bases left between them. The CDR3 loop spans 14 amino acids. The germline V gene encodes CDR1 SNHLY and CDR2 FYNNEI. The CDR3 is CATASVSSYNEQFF. The DNA for the CDR3 is TGTGCCACCGCTTCTGTTAGCTCCTACAATGAGCAGTTCTTC.

V usage is TRBV6-5 and J usage is TRBJ2-7; tentative D call: TRBD2 (5 bases). This CDR3 region has 13 residues. Germline V CDR1 and CDR2: MNHEY, SVGAGI. The ends were cut back, 6 bases at V and 2 bases at J, with 11 bases in the middle. The CDR3, as DNA: TGTGCCAGCAGCCTCCGGGGTCCCTACGAGCAGTACTTC. It is translated as CASSLRGPYEQYF.

The chain joins TRBV11-3 to TRBJ2-3; 7 bases are a match to TRBD1. This CDR3 is built from 16 residues. Germline values: CDR1 SGHNT, CDR2 YENEEA. The junction had 11 bases not matched to a gene; V was cut back by 5 bases and J by 3 bases. DNA of the CDR3: TGTGCCAGCAGCCCCGGGCCCAGGGGGTATACAGATACGCAGTATTTT. It is translated as CASSPGPRGYTDTQYF. The whole variable domain, filled in from reference TRBV11-3 and TRBJ2-3, reads EAGVVQSPRYKIIEKKQPVAFWCNPISGHNTLYWYLQNLGQGPELLIRYENEEAVDDSQLPKDRFSAERLKGVDSTLKIQPAELGDSAVYLCASSPGPRGYTDTQYFGPGTRLTVL.

The chain combines TRBV4-1 with TRBJ1-2, with D hard to call. V dropped 3 bases and J dropped 0 bases, with 11 bases sitting between them. The CDR3 consists of 15 residues. Germline V gives CDR1 MGHRA, CDR2 YSYEKL. Here the CDR3 DNA reads TGCGCCAGCAGCCAGAGGGCCTCGTCTAACTATGGCTACACCTTC. As protein: CASSQRASSNYGYTF.

In this sample, this clone turned up a few times. The same CDR3 can be traced to other DNA sequences in this sample. This sequence joins TRBV29-1 and TRBJ2-7, with TRBD2 matching over 8 bases. After removal of 4 bases from V and 2 bases from J, the junction contained 4 bases not matched to a gene. Looked up from germline, CDR1 is SQVTM and CDR2 is ANQGSEA. This CDR3 has 13 amino acids. The CDR3 loop is CSVAGGETYEQYF. CDR3 coding DNA: TGCAGCGTTGCGGGAGGGGAAACCTACGAGCAGTACTTC.

The rearrangement uses TRBV5-1 and TRBJ1-6; 9 nucleotides match TRBD1. The CDR3 has 16 residues. V trimming: 4 bases; J trimming: 6 bases; junction bases outside the gene matches: 8. Germline assignment: CDR1 SGHRS and CDR2 YFSETQ. The CDR3, as DNA: TGCGCCAGCAGCGTTGGATTGGGACAGGGTAATTCACCCCTCCACTTT. It specifies CASSVGLGQGNSPLHF. The variable domain in full, with the rest retrieved from reference TRBV5-1 and TRBJ1-6, is KAGVTQTPRYLIKTRGQQVTLSCSPISGHRSVSWYQQTPGQGLQFLFEYFSETQRNKGNFPGRFSGRQFSNSRSEMNVSTLELGDSALYLCASSVGLGQGNSPLHFGNGTRLTVT.